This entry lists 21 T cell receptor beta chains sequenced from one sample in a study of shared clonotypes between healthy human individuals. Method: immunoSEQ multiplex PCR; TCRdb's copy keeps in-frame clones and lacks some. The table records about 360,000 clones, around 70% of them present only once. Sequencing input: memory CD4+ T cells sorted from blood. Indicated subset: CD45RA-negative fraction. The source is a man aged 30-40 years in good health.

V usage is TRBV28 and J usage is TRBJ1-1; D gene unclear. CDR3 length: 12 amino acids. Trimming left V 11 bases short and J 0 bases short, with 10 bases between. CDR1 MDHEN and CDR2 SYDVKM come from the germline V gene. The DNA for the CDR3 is TGTGCCTGCTCAGAGATGAACACTGAAGCTTTCTTT. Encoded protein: CACSEMNTEAFF.

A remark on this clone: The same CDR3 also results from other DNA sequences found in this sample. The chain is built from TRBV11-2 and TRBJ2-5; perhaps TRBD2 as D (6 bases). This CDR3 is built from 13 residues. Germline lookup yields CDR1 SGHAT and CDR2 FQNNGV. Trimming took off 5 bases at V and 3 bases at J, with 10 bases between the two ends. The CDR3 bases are TGTGCCAGCAGCCCCGGGACTGAAGAGACCCAGTACTTC. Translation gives CASSPGTEETQYF.

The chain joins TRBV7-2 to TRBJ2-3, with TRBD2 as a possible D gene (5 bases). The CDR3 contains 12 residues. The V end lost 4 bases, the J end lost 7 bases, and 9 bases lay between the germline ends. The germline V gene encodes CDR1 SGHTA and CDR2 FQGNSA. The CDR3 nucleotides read TGTGCCAGCAGCTCGCCGGGAAATACGCAGTATTTT. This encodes CASSSPGNTQYF.

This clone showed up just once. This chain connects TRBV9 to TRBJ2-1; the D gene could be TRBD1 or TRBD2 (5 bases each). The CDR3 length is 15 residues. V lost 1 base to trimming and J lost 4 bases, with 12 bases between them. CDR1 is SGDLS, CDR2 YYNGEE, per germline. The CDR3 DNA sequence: TGTGCCAGCAGCGTACAGGGCGGACTGTACAATGAGCAGTTCTTC. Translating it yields CASSVQGGLYNEQFF.

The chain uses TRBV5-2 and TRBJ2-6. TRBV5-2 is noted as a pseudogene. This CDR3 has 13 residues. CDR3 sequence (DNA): TGTGCCAGCAACAAAAGTCGGGCCAACGTCCTGACTTTC. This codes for CASNKSRANVLTF.

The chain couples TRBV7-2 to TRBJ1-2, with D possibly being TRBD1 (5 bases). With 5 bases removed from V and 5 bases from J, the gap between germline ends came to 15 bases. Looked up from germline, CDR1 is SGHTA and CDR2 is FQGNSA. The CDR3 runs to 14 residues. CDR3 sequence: CASSQAQGGYGYTF. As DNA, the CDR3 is TGTGCCAGCAGCCAAGCCCAGGGTGGATATGGCTACACCTTC.

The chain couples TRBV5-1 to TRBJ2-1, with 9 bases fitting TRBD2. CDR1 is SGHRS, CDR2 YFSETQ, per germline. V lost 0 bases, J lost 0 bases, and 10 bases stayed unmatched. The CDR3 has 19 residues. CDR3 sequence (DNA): TGCGCCAGCAGCTTGGTTCTACTAGCGGGCGGGAGCTCCTACAATGAGCAGTTCTTC. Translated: CASSLVLLAGGSSYNEQFF.

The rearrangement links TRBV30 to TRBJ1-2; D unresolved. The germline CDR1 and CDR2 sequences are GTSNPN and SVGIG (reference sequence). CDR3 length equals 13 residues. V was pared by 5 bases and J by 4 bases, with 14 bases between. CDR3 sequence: CAWSIQEFYGYTF. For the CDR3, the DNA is TGTGCCTGGTCGATTCAGGAGTTCTATGGCTACACCTTC.

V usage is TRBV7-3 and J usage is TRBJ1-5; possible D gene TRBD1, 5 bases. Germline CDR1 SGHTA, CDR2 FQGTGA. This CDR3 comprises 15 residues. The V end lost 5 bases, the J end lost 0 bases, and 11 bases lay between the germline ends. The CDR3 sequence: CASSRDGHSNQPQHF. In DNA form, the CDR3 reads TGTGCCAGCAGCCGGGACGGTCATAGCAATCAGCCCCAGCATTTT. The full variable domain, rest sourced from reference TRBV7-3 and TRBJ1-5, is GAGVSQTPSNKVTEKGKYVELRCDPISGHTALYWYRQSLGQGPEFLIYFQGTGAADDSGLPNDRFFAVRPEGSVSTLKIQRTERGDSAVYLCASSRDGHSNQPQHFGDGTRLSIL.

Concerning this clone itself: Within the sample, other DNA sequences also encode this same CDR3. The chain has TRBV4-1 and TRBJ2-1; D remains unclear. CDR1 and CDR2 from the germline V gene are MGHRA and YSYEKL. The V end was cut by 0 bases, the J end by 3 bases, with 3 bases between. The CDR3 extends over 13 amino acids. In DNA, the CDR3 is TGCGCCAGCAGCCAAGACTACTACAATGAGCAGTTCTTC. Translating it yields CASSQDYYNEQFF.

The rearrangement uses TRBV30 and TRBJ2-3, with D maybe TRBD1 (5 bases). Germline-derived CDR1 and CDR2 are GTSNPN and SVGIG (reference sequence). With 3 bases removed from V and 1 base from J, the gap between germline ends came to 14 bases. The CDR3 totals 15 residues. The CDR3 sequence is CAWSLGAGGTDTQYF. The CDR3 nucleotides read TGTGCCTGGAGCCTAGGGGCCGGAGGCACAGATACGCAGTATTTT. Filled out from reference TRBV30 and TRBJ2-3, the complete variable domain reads SQTIHQWPATLVQPVGSPLSLECTVEGTSNPNLYWYRQAAGRGLQLLFYSVGIGQISSEVPQNLSASRPQDRQFILSSKKLLLSDSGFYLCAWSLGAGGTDTQYFGPGTRLTVL.

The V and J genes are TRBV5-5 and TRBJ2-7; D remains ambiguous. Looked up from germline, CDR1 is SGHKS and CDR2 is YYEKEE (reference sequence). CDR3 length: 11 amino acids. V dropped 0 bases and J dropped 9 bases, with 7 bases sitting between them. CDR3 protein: CASSLGLGQYF. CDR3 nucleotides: TGTGCCAGCAGCTTGGGACTGGGGCAGTACTTC.

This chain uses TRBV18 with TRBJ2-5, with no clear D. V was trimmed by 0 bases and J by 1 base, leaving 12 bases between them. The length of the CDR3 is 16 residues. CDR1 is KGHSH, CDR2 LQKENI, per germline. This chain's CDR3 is CASSPPARGPQETQYF. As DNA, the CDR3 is TGTGCCAGCTCACCACCGGCGCGCGGTCCCCAAGAGACCCAGTACTTC.

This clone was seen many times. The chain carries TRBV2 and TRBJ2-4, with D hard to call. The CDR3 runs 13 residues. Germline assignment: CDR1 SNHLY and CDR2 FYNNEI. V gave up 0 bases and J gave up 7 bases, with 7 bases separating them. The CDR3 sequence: CASSEALRNIQYF. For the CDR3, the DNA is TGTGCCAGCAGTGAAGCGCTTCGGAACATTCAGTACTTC. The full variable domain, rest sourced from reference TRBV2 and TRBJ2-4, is EPEVTQTPSHQVTQMGQEVILRCVPISNHLYFYWYRQILGQKVEFLVSFYNNEISEKSEIFDDQFSVERPDGSNFTLKIRSTKLEDSAMYFCASSEALRNIQYFGAGTRLSVL.

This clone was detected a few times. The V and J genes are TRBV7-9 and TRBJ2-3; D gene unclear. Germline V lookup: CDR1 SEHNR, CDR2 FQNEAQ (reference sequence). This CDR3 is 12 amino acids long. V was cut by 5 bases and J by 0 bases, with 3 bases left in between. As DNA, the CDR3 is TGTGCCAGCAGCGACAGCACAGATACGCAGTATTTT. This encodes CASSDSTDTQYF.

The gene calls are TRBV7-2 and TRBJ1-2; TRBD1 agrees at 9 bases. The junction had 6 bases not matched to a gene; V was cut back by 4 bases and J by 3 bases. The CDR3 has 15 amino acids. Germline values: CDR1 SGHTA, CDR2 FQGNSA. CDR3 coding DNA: TGTGCCAGCAGCTCCGCGGACAGGGGCGACTATGGCTACACCTTC. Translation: CASSSADRGDYGYTF.

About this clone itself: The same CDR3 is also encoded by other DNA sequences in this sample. In DNA, the CDR3 is TGTGCCAGCAGCCCAGCTAGCGGGAGGAACACAGATACGCAGTATTTT. Residues: CASSPASGRNTDTQYF. V usage is TRBV5-4 and J usage is TRBJ2-3; 11 bases align to TRBD2. With 4 bases clipped from V and 2 bases from J, the junction kept 6 bases outside the gene matches. This CDR3 contains 16 residues. Germline CDR1 is SGHNT and CDR2 is YYREEE (reference sequence).

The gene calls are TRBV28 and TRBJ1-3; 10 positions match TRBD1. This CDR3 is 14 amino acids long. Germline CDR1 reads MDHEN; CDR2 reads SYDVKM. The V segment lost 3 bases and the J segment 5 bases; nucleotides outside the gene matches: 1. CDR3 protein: CASSLGQGRNTIYF. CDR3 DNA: TGTGCCAGCAGTTTGGGACAGGGGAGAAACACCATATATTTT.

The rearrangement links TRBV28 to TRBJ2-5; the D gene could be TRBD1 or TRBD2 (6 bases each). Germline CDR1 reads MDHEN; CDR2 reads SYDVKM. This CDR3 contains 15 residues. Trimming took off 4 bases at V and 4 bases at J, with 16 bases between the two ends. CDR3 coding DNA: TGTGCCAGCAGTTCCCTCCTCGGGGGCGGAGAGACCCAGTACTTC. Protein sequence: CASSSLLGGGETQYF. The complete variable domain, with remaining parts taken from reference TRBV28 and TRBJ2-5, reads DVKVTQSSRYLVKRTGEKVFLECVQDMDHENMFWYRQDPGLGLRLIYFSYDVKMKEKGDIPEGYSVSREKKERFSLILESASTNQTSMYLCASSSLLGGGETQYFGPGTRLLVL.

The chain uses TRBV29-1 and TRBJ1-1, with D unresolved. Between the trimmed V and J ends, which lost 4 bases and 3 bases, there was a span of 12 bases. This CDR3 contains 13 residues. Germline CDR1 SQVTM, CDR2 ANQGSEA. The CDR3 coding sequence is TGCAGCGTTGTAAGTAAGACCTACACTGAAGCTTTCTTT. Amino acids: CSVVSKTYTEAFF. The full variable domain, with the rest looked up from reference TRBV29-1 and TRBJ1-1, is SAVISQKPSRDICQRGTSLTIQCQVDSQVTMMFWYRQQPGQSLTLIATANQGSEATYESGFVIDKFPISRPNLTFSTLTVSNMSPEDSSIYLCSVVSKTYTEAFFGQGTRLTVV.

CDR3 coding DNA: TGTGCCTGGAGTGTAATTGGGGATACGCAGTATTTT. Translating it yields CAWSVIGDTQYF. The chain is built from TRBV30 and TRBJ2-3; unclear D gene. This CDR3 has 12 residues. The ends were cut back, 0 bases at V and 6 bases at J, with 7 bases in the middle. The germline V gene has CDR1 GTSNPN and CDR2 SVGIG (reference sequence).